The rows below give T cell receptor beta chains drawn from one sample of a study of shared clonotypes between healthy human individuals. Sequencing used immunoSEQ multiplex PCR; TCRdb keeps in-frame clones, though not all of them. The sample yields about 1.1 million clones, approximately 78% seen once. Specimen: memory CD4+ T cells from PBMCs. These receptors were collected from a man aged 18-30 years in good health. Some clones in this sample may be carry-over from other donors' samples. CDR3s include the opening cysteine and the closing phenylalanine or tryptophan. A D gene is named only where the DNA matches it firmly. Clone size is shown for a subset of rows, as once, few, many or a class of expanded clone.

cdr3_nt	cdr3_aa	v_call	j_call	clone_size	d_call
TGTGCCAGCTCGGGAGGGATTACCAATGAAAAACTGTTTTTT	CASSGGITNEKLFF	TRBV2	TRBJ1-4	.	.
TGTGCCAGCAGTGAGAATCCGGGACAGCAATACGAGCAGTACTTC	CASSENPGQQYEQYF	TRBV6-1	TRBJ2-7	.	TRBD1
TGTGCCAGCTGCTACACTCATGGGACCCAGTACTTC	CASCYTHGTQYF	TRBV13	TRBJ2-5	.	.
TGTGCCAGCAGTTCACCGGGACAGGGAAACACCATATATTTT	CASSSPGQGNTIYF	TRBV28	TRBJ1-3	.	TRBD1
TGCGCCAGCACTCTACCGGGAATAGATACGCAGTATTTT	CASTLPGIDTQYF	TRBV5-1	TRBJ2-3	.	.
TGTGCCAGCTCACCACCGTGGCTAGCGGGGAAATACAATGAGCAGTTCTTC	CASSPPWLAGKYNEQFF	TRBV18	TRBJ2-1	.	TRBD2
TGTGCCAGCAGCTTGCGATCCACGGGGGGTCAGCCCCAGCATTTT	CASSLRSTGGQPQHF	TRBV5-6	TRBJ1-5	.	.
TGCGCCAGCGGCGTCTCTGGGGCCAACGTCCTGACTTTC	CASGVSGANVLTF	TRBV5-1	TRBJ2-6	.	.
TGTGCCAGCACCCCGAGTAGCGGGACCTACGAGCAGTACTTC	CASTPSSGTYEQYF	TRBV7-2	TRBJ2-7	.	TRBD2
TGCAGTGCCGAAGAATACGGGCAGTACTTC	CSAEEYGQYF	TRBV20-1	TRBJ2-7	.	.
TGTGCCAGCGCACCCAGGGGGACAGGGCAAGAGACCCAGTACTTC	CASAPRGTGQETQYF	TRBV9	TRBJ2-5	.	TRBD1
TGTGCCAGTACTGGACCAGGGGGGATTGAAGCTTTCTTT	CASTGPGGIEAFF	TRBV19	TRBJ1-1	.	TRBD1
TGCGCCAGCAGCTTAGAAACAGGGAACACTGAAGCTTTCTTT	CASSLETGNTEAFF	TRBV5-1	TRBJ1-1	.	.
TGTGCCAGCAGTAGGGTTTACGAGCAGTACTTC	CASSRVYEQYF	TRBV28	TRBJ2-7	.	.
TGTGCCGGAGCTCGGAGGGGGCTTGCTAATGAAAAACTGTTTTTT	CAGARRGLANEKLFF	TRBV2	TRBJ1-4	.	TRBD1
TGTGCCACCAGACGGGGGGGTTCTGAAGTCTATGGCTACACCTTC	CATRRGGSEVYGYTF	TRBV15	TRBJ1-2	.	.
TGTGCCTGGTCCCCCCTCCGAGGGGTCCACGATTACCCTAATGAAAAACTGTTTTTT	CAWSPLRGVHDYPNEKLFF	TRBV30	TRBJ1-4	.	.
TGTGCCAGCTCACCAGGCCCCGGCCGTGCTGGAAACACCATATATTTT	CASSPGPGRAGNTIYF	TRBV18	TRBJ1-3	.	.
TGCAGTGCTCGGAGGGGGACAACGCAGTACTTC	CSARRGTTQYF	TRBV20-1	TRBJ2-7	.	.
TGCGCCAGCAGCCCGTCGCGGACAGGTCGGCCGGATCGCTACACCTTC	CASSPSRTGRPDRYTF	TRBV4-3	TRBJ1-2	.	TRBD1
TGTGCCAGCAGCAAACACCCCCTCGGGATGGAGACCCAGTACTTC	CASSKHPLGMETQYF	TRBV28	TRBJ2-5	.	.
TGTGCCAGCAGCGTAGGCTGGGGGACTAGCGATCTCACAGATACGCAGTATTTT	CASSVGWGTSDLTDTQYF	TRBV11-3	TRBJ2-3	.	TRBD2
TGTGCCAGCAGCTCAACGGGTGGGGGTGAAGCTTTCTTT	CASSSTGGGEAFF	TRBV7-9	TRBJ1-1	.	.
TGTGCCAGCAGCGCCGGAAGGTGGGAGACCCAGTACTTC	CASSAGRWETQYF	TRBV11-2	TRBJ2-5	once	.